This T cell receptor beta chain is drawn from a study of OX40 agonist ivuxolimab in advanced cancers. Study-wide background: Prior therapy, whether anti-PD-1, anti-PD-L1 or anti-CTLA-4, was allowed, and 40% had some.

CDR3 length equals 14 residues. Trimming took 2 bases from V and 11 from J, leaving 14 bases between them. Germline CDR1 reads SGHDT; CDR2 reads YYEEEE. Sequencing was performed with immunoSEQ multiplex PCR; in TCRdb, only in-frame clones are kept and a portion is missing. The top ten hold about 1.5% of the sample, which has 45,000 to 55,000 clones, about 86% seen once. This specimen was CD4+ or CD8+ T cells sorted from blood, taken in a trial of the OX40 agonist ivuxolimab. The sequence was obtained from an adult with an advanced solid tumor such as melanoma, head and neck, liver or kidney cancer. The genes are TRBV5-6 and TRBJ1-6; the D gene is possibly TRBD1 (5 bases). In DNA form, the CDR3 reads TGTGCCAGCAGCTTCGTGGGACCAAGTCCACCCCTCCACTTT. As protein: CASSFVGPSPPLHF.